This TCR beta chain was retrieved from a study of Graves' ophthalmopathy and Graves' hyperthyroidism. Study-level results: Blood repertoires reportedly contained most expanded thyroid clonotypes above 0.001 frequency.

All donors with ophthalmopathy were recorded as having moderate-to-severe activity, CAS ≥3, NOSPECS ≥4 and a duration under 3 months. Researchers turned away patients with other autoimmune diseases, uncontrolled infections, pregnancy or lactation. The diagnosis was founded upon clinical symptoms, serum thyroxine, TRAb, thyroid ultrasound and orbital computed tomography. This clonotype was counted ten times or more. Its cognate antigen is unknown. The V and J ends lost 5 bases and 5 bases, in that order; junction bases with no gene match: 8. The CDR3 totals 14 residues. RNA served as the template for amplifying TCR beta CDR3 regions. In the first round, RT-PCR was carried out with HTBI primers, and a multiplex PCR formed the second round. Each CDR3 protein gets one entry after TCRdb re-called the multiplex PCR reads with MiXCR. The top ten clones hold approximately 9.8% of a sample with about 480,000 distinct CDR3 sequences, around an eighth of them seen once.

What was sequenced was blood. The chain recombines TRBV12-3 or TRBV12-4 with TRBJ2-7; 8 nucleotides agree with TRBD2. The sequence was obtained from a woman in her thirties with Graves' ophthalmopathy. In nucleotides, the CDR3 is TGTGCCAGCAGTACCGGGGGGGCCAGCGACGAGCAGTACTTC. This encodes CASSTGGASDEQYF.